Listed below are T cell receptor beta chains from one sample, sequenced in a study of CD8 T cells in Susac syndrome. Using its own MiXCR run on the immunoSEQ multiplex PCR reads, TCRdb lists one record per CDR3 protein. Of about 140,000 distinct CDR3 sequences detected, 85% to 95% appear once; the ten largest clones hold about 0.15%. Material: CD4+ T cells from PBMCs. The receptors here all came from a human donor with Susac syndrome. Each CDR3 is given with its conserved first and last residue. D genes are given only for firm matches. The listing skips clone size in some rows; elsewhere it reads once, few, many or a size class.

.	.	TRBV20-1	TRBJ2-3	TGCAGTGCTAGTCTGGCTGATACGCAGTATTTT	CSASLADTQYF
.	.	TRBV6-5	TRBJ2-7	TGTGCCAGCAGTTACTCTTCCCAGGCCTACGAGCAGTACTTC	CASSYSSQAYEQYF
.	TRBD2	TRBV25-1	TRBJ2-3	TGTGCCAGCAGCCGGGTTACTAGCGGGGCCCTAACGCAGTATTTT	CASSRVTSGALTQYF
.	.	TRBV12-3/TRBV12-4	TRBJ1-6	TGTGCCAGCCAGGCCGGGACCGACCATTCACCCCTCCACTTT	CASQAGTDHSPLHF
.	TRBD2	TRBV6-2/TRBV6-3	TRBJ2-7	TGTGCCAGCAGTAGACTAGCGGGGGGCTACGAGCAGTACTTC	CASSRLAGGYEQYF
.	.	TRBV4-2	TRBJ2-1	TGTGCCAGCAGCCAAGATCCGAGAGGATGGAGCAATGAGCAGTTCTTC	CASSQDPRGWSNEQFF
.	.	TRBV19	TRBJ2-3	TGTGCCAGTAGTATAATCGGTGGCAGCACAGATACGCAGTATTTT	CASSIIGGSTDTQYF
.	.	TRBV19	TRBJ1-5	TGTGCCAGTAGTATAGTCCCTCAGCCCCAGCATTTT	CASSIVPQPQHF
.	.	TRBV15	TRBJ1-2	TGTGCCACCAGCAGATATGACAGAACCTATGGCTACACCTTC	CATSRYDRTYGYTF
.	.	TRBV20-1	TRBJ2-2	TGCAGTGCCACTGGGCCAGTTGCGAACACCGGGGAGCTGTTTTTT	CSATGPVANTGELFF
.	TRBD2	TRBV11-1	TRBJ2-1	TGTGCCAGCAGCTTAGTTCGGGGGGATGAGCAGTTCTTC	CASSLVRGDEQFF
.	TRBD2	TRBV20-1	TRBJ2-1	TGCAGTGCTAGAGATGGTAGCGGGAGGGCCAATGAGCAGTTCTTC	CSARDGSGRANEQFF
.	.	TRBV29-1	TRBJ2-7	TGCAGCGTTGAAACGGAGGGGGGGCAGTACTTC	CSVETEGGQYF
.	.	TRBV2	TRBJ1-2	TGTGCCAGCAGTTTATCATATGGCTACACCTTC	CASSLSYGYTF
.	TRBD2	TRBV5-1	TRBJ2-2	TGCGCCAGCAGCTTGGGTAGCGGGAGTATGACCGGGGAGCTGTTTTTT	CASSLGSGSMTGELFF
once	.	TRBV21-1	TRBJ2-7	TGTGCCAGCAATCACCGGGACAGGGAATACTTC	CASNHRDREYF
.	TRBD2	TRBV2	TRBJ2-3	TGTGCCATCAAAGCGGGAGCCCCAGATACGCAGTATTTT	CAIKAGAPDTQYF
once	.	TRBV19	TRBJ2-1	TGTGCCAGTAGTAATACCCGAGAGCAGTTCTTC	CASSNTREQFF
once	.	TRBV3-1	TRBJ2-1	TGTGCCAGCAGCCCGGACTCGCAGTCCTACAATGAGCAGTTCTTC	CASSPDSQSYNEQFF
.	.	TRBV7-9	TRBJ2-4	TGTGCCAGCAGCTTGGGGGATATTCTCAAAAACATTCAGTACTTC	CASSLGDILKNIQYF